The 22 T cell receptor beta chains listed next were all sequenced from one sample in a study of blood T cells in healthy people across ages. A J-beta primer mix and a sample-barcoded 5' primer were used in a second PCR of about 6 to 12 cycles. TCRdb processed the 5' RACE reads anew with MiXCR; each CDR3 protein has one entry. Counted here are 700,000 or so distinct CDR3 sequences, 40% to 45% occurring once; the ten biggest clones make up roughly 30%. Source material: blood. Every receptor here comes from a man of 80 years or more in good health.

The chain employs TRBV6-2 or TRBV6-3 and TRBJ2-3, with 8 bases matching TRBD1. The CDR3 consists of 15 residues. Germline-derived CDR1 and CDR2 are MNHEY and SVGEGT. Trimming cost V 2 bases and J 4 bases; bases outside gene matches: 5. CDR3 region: CASSYLDRGADTQYF. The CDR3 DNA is TGTGCCAGCAGTTACCTAGACAGGGGAGCAGATACGCAGTATTTT.

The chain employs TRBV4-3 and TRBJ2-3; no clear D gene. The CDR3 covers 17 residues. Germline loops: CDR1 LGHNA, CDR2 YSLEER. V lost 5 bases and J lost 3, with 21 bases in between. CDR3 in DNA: TGCGCCAGCAGCGCAAATCCCCCTAGTTTAGGTACAGATACGCAGTATTTT. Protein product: CASSANPPSLGTDTQYF.

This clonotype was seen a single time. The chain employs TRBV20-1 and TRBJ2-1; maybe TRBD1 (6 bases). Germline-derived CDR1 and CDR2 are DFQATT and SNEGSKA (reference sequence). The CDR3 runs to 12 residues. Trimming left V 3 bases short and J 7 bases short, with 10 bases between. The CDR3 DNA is TGCAGTGCTAGTATGGGGGCGAATGAGCAGTTCTTC. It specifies CSASMGANEQFF.

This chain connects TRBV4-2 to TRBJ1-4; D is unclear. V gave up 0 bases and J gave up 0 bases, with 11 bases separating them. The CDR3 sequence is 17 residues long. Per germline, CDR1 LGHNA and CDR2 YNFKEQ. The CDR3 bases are TGTGCCAGCAGCCAAGATCTCTTGTCCGCAACTAATGAAAAACTGTTTTTT. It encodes CASSQDLLSATNEKLFF.

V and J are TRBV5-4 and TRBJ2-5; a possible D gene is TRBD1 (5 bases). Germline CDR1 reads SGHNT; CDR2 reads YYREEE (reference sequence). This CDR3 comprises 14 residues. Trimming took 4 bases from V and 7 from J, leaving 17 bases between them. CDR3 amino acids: CASSQTGVIGTQYF. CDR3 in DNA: TGTGCCAGCAGCCAAACAGGAGTAATAGGGACCCAGTACTTC.

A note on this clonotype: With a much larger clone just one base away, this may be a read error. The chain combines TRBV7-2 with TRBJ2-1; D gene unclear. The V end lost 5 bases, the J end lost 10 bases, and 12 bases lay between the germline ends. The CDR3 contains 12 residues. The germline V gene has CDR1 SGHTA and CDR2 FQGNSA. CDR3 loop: CASSPNSREQFF. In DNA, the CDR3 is TGTGCCAGCAGCCCAAATAGTCGCGAGCAGTTCTTC.

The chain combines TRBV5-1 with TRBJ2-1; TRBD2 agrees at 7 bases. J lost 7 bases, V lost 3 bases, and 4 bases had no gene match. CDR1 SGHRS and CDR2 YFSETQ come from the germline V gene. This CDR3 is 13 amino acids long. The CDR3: CASSSEGGNEQFF. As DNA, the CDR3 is TGCGCCAGCAGCTCCGAGGGAGGGAATGAGCAGTTCTTC.

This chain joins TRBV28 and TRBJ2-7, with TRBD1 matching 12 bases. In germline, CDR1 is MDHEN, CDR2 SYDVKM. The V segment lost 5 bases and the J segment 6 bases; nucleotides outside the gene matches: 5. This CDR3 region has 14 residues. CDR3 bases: TGTGCCAGCAGTCCCGGGACAGGGGGCGCCGAGCAGTACTTC. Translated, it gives CASSPGTGGAEQYF.

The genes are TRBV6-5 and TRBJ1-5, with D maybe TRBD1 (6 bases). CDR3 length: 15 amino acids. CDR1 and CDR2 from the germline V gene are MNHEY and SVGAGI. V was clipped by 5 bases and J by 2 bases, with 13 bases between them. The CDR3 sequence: CASSKGGDGNQPQHF. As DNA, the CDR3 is TGTGCCAGCAGTAAGGGGGGTGATGGCAATCAGCCCCAGCATTTT.

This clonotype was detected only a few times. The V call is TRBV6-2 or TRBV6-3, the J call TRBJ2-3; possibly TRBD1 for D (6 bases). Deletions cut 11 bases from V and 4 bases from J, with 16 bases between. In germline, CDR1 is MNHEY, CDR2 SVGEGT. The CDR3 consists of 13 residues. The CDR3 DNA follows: TGTGCCGTCGAAAGAGGGACATCAGATACGCAGTATTTT. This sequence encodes CAVERGTSDTQYF.

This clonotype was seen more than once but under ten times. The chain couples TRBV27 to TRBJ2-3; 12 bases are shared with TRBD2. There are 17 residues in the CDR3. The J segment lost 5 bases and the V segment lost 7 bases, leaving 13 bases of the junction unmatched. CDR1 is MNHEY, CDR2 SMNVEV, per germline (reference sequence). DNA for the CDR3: TGTGCCAGCAATCTATTCTTTCTAGCGGGAGGGGGAGATACGCAGTATTTT. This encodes CASNLFFLAGGGDTQYF.

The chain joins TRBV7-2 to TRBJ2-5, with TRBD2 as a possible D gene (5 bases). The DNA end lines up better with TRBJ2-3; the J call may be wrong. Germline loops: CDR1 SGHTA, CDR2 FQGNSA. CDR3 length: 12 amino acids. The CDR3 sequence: CASSPSRGTQYF. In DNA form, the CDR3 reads TGTGCCAGCAGCCCAAGCCGGGGTACGCAGTATTTT.

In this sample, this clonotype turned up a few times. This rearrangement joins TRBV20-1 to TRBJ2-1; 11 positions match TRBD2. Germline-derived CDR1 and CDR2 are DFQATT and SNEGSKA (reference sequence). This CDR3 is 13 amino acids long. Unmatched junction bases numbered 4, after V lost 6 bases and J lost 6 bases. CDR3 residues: CSAGSGRANEQFF. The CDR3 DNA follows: TGCAGTGCCGGTAGCGGGAGGGCCAATGAGCAGTTCTTC.

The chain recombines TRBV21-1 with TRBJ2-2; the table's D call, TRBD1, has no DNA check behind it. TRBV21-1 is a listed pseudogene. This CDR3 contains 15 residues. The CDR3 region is CASSNSPKGTGELFF. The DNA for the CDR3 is TGTGCCAGCAGCAACTCACCCAAGGGGACCGGGGAGCTGTTTTTT.

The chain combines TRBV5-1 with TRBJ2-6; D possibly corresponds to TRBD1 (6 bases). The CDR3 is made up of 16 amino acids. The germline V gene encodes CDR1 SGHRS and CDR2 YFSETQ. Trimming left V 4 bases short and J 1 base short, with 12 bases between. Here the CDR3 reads CASSANRDSGANVLTF. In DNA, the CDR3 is TGCGCCAGCAGCGCAAACAGGGATTCTGGGGCCAACGTCCTGACTTTC.

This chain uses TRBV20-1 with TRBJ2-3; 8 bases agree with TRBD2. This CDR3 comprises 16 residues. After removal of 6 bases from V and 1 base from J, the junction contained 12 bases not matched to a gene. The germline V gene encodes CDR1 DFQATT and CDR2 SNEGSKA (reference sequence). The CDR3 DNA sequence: TGCAGTGCGGGCTCTGCGGGGGGTCCGGGCACAGATACGCAGTATTTT. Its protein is CSAGSAGGPGTDTQYF.

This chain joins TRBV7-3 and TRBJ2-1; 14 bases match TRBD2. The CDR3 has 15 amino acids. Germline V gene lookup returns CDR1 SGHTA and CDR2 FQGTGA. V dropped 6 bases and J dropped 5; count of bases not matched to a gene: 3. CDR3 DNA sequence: TGTGCCAGCAGGCGACTAGCGGGAGGGAACAATGAGCAGTTCTTC. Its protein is CASRRLAGGNNEQFF.

The CDR3 is CASSLTGGLNTEAFF. The CDR3 nucleotides are TGTGCCAGCAGCTTAACAGGGGGCCTGAACACTGAAGCTTTCTTT. The genes are TRBV11-2 and TRBJ1-1, with 9 bases that match TRBD1. V shed 2 bases, J shed 0 bases, and the junction held 1 base outside the gene matches. The CDR3 loop spans 15 amino acids. Germline-derived CDR1 and CDR2 are SGHAT and FQNNGV. The complete variable domain, with remaining parts taken from reference TRBV11-2 and TRBJ1-1, reads EAGVAQSPRYKIIEKRQSVAFWCNPISGHATLYWYQQILGQGPKLLIQFQNNGVVDDSQLPKDRFSAERLKGVDSTLKIQPAKLEDSAVYLCASSLTGGLNTEAFFGQGTRLTVV.

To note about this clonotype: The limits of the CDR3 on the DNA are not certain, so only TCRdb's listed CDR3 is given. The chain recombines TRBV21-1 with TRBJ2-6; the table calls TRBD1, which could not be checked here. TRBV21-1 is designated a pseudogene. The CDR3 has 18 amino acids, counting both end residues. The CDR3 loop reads CASSRGGRVGSGANVLTF.

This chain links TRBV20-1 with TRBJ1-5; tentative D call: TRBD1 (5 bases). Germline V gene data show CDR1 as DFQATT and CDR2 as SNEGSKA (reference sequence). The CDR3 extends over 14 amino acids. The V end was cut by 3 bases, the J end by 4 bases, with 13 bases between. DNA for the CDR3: TGCAGTGCTAGCCACGGGACGGAGAATCAGCCCCAGCATTTT. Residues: CSASHGTENQPQHF.

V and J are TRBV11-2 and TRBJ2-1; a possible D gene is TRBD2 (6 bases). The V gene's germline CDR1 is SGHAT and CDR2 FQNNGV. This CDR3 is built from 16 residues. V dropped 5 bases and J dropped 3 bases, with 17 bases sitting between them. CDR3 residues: CASSPIRGIGYNEQFF. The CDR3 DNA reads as TGTGCCAGCAGCCCGATCCGGGGGATCGGCTACAATGAGCAGTTCTTC.

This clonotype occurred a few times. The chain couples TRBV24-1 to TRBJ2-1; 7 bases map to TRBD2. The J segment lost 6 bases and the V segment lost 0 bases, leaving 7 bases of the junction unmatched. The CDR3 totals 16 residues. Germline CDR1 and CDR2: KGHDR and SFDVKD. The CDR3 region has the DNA TGTGCCACCAGTGATTTGAGGGCGGGAGCGGGCAATGAGCAGTTCTTC. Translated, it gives CATSDLRAGAGNEQFF.